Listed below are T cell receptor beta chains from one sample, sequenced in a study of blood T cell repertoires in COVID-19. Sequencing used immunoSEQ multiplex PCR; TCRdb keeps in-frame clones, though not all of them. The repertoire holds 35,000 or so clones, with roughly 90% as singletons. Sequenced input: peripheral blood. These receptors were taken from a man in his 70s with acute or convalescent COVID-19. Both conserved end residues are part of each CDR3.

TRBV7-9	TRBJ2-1	CASSVSGSSYNEQFF
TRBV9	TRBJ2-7	CASSGGTDPTYEQYF
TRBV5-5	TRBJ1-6	CASSLGDSTRSYNSPLHF
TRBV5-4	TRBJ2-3	CASSPGLSTDTQYF
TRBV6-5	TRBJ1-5	CASSTGGGQPQHF
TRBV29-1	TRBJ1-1	CSAALDRGRGEAFF
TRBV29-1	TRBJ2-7	CSVLRTSGSIHEQYF
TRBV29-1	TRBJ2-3	CSVGQGRADTQYF
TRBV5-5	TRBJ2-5	CASRARPSSGQETQYF
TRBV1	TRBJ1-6	CTSSPLQWDSKTPSPLHF
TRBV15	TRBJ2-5	CATRGGVERPLGTQYF
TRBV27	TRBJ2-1	CASRQVTYNEQFF
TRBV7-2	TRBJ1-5	CASSDGGGGQPQHF
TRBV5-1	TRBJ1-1	CASSSGQGASTEAFF
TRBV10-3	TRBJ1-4	CATGQGDSREKLFF
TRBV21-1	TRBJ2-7	CASEDCSYEQYF
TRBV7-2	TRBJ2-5	CASSLGFTGSQETQYF
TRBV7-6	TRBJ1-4	CASSRTVANEKLFF
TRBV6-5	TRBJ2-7	CASSLSSHYEQYF
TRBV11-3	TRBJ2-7	CASSLIGSGGVYEQYF
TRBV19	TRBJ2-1	CASSLGGGVYNEQFF
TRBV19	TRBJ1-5	CASSIRMEEPQHF
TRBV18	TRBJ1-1	CASSPPPPRHTEAFF
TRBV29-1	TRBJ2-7	CSVLGLESYEQYF
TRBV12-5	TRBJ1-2	CASGLGSYYGYTF
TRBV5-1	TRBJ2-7	CASSLVAGEGLYEQYF
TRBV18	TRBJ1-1	CASSPPSRGTEAFF
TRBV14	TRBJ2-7	CASSPSMKQYF
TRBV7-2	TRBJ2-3	CASSLTATTDTQYF
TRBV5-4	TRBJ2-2	CASSLETGWTGELFF
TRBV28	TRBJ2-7	CASSTGQGNSEQYF
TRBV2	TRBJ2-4	CASSSPGQGVNIQYF
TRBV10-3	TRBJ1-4	CAISEFGGATNEKLFF
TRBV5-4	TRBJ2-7	CASSREYEQYF
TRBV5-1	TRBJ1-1	CASSLETTGNTEAFF
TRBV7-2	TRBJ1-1	CASTLTMNTEAFF
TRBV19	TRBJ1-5	CASSMAGVSNQPQHF
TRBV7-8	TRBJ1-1	CASSLAGPNTEAFF
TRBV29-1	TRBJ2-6	CSVVRGEPSGANVLTF
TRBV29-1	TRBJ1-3	CSVEDPYGLNSGNTIYF
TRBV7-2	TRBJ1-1	CASSLGHTMNTEAFF